This section outlines one TCR beta chain sequence together with its context. Using RNA transcripts as the source, TCR beta CDR3 regions were amplified. HTBI primers drove first-round RT-PCR of the TCR CDR3. TCRdb re-derived calls from the multiplex PCR reads in MiXCR, one entry per CDR3 protein. The sample lists around 720,000 distinct CDR3 sequences, roughly a third occurring once. V was trimmed by 0 bases and J by 5 bases, leaving 8 bases between them. This CDR3 comprises 13 residues. Germline loops: CDR1 GTSNPN, CDR2 SVGIG (reference sequence). The sample belongs to a study of T cells in Graves' hyperthyroidism and ophthalmopathy. Graves' hyperthyroidism is called stable when ophthalmopathy does not progress within 18 months. Patients were aged 18 to 65, had disease duration under 2 months, and had newly diagnosed hyperthyroidism.

The sequence derives from a woman aged 40 to 50 with Graves' hyperthyroidism. The V gene is TRBV30, the J gene TRBJ1-5, with D unclear. The sequenced sample was blood. The CDR3 DNA reads as TGTGCCTGGAGTGTGAGGGAGGATCAGCCCCAGCATTTT. Its protein is CAWSVREDQPQHF.